Below are 3 T cell receptor beta chains sequenced from a single sample in a study of blood T cell repertoires in COVID-19. Sequencing was performed with immunoSEQ multiplex PCR; in TCRdb, only in-frame clones are kept and a portion is missing. Among 200,000 or so clones, 65% to 85% were seen once, and the ten largest hold more than 5%. Specimen: peripheral blood. All receptors derive from a woman aged 25 to 45 with acute or convalescent COVID-19.

The CDR3 DNA reads as TGTGCCAGCAGCTTAGCACTAGCGGGGGGATACAATGAGCAGTTCTTC. It specifies CASSLALAGGYNEQFF. The V and J genes are TRBV11-3 and TRBJ2-1, with 12 bases matching TRBD2. V trimming: 1 base; J trimming: 4 bases; junction bases outside the gene matches: 2. Germline CDR1 SGHNT, CDR2 YENEEA. CDR3 length equals 16 residues.

The chain uses TRBV11-2 and TRBJ1-1; D ambiguous. Trimming took off 1 base at V and 4 bases at J, with 13 bases between the two ends. Germline loops: CDR1 SGHAT, CDR2 FQNNGV. CDR3 length: 15 amino acids. The CDR3 DNA reads TGTGCCAGCAGCTTAGGGTCTCGAGGTGGCACTGAAGCTTTCTTT. Translated: CASSLGSRGGTEAFF.

V gene TRBV6-2 or TRBV6-3 combines with J gene TRBJ2-5; 8 bases match TRBD1. Germline V gene lookup returns CDR1 MNHEY and CDR2 SVGEGT. This CDR3 region has 15 residues. The junction had 9 bases not matched to a gene; V was cut back by 0 bases and J by 9 bases. The CDR3 DNA is TGTGCCAGCAGTTACTCGGAAGGACAGGGTTCGGCCCAGTACTTC. This codes for CASSYSEGQGSAQYF.